This paragraph reports one T cell receptor (beta chain). Antigen unknown. The sample originates from a study of cytomegalovirus exposure and HLA in healthy donors. Study observations and caveats: The productive fraction for most TCR beta V segments was about 90% or about 30% in an earlier analysis. Researchers reported in a later analysis that common viral pathogens appeared linked to several top clusters.

PCR involved 60 Vbeta and 13 Jbeta primers. Assay: immunoSEQ multiplex PCR; the TCRdb copy retains only in-frame clones and omits some. The table lists approximately 150,000 clones, roughly three quarters of them singletons. Sequenced input: PBMCs. The source of this sequence is a man younger than 35 in good health and CMV-seropositive.

The chain's CDR3 is CAWVTSARYNEQFF. CDR3 nucleotides: TGTGCCTGGGTCACTAGCGCTAGATACAATGAGCAGTTCTTC. This sequence joins TRBV30 and TRBJ2-1, with 7 bases identical to TRBD2. The CDR3 spans 14 residues. Looked up from germline, CDR1 is GTSNPN and CDR2 is SVGIG (reference sequence). Germline trimming cut 5 bases from V and 4 bases from J; bases unmatched to any gene: 8.